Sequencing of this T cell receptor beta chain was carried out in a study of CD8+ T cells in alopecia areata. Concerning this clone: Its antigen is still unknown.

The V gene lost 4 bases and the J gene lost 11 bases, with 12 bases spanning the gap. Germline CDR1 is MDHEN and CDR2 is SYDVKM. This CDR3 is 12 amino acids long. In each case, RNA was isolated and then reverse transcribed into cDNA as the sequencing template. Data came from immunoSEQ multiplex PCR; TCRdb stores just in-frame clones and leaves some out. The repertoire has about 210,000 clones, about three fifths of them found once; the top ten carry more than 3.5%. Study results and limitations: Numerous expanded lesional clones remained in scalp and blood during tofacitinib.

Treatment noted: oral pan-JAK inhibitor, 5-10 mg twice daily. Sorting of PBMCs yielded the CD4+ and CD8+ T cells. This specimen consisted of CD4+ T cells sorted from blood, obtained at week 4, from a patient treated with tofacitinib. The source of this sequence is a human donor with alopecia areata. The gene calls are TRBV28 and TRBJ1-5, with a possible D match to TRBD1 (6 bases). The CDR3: CASSSNRETQHF. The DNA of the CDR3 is TGTGCCAGCAGTTCGAACAGGGAGACCCAGCATTTT. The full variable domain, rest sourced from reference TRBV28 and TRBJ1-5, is DVKVTQSSRYLVKRTGEKVFLECVQDMDHENMFWYRQDPGLGLRLIYFSYDVKMKEKGDIPEGYSVSREKKERFSLILESASTNQTSMYLCASSSNRETQHFGDGTRLSIL.